One and the same sample provided the 4 T cell receptor beta chains below, sequenced in a study of T cells and Merkel cell carcinoma outcomes (dated by TCRdb to 2020 to 2022). The method was the immunoSEQ multiplex PCR assay. TCRdb mirrors the immuneACCESS table, restricted to in-frame sequences. Some clones are absent from its copies; in checked studies, under half trace to an unresolved V gene, and the reason for the others is unknown. The sample data list roughly 6,400 clones, and more than 70% of these were observed just once. Clones ranked in the top ten supply over 11% of the sample. Sequenced input: tumor tissue from Merkel cell carcinoma. All receptors come from a human donor with Merkel cell carcinoma. Some clones in this sample may be carry-over from other donors' samples.

This chain uses TRBV4-2 with TRBJ1-2, with 9 nucleotides matching TRBD1. V was clipped by 1 base and J by 8 bases; unmatched bases: 2. CDR1 and CDR2 from the germline V gene are LGHNA and YNFKEQ. The length of the CDR3 is 13 residues. The CDR3 sequence is CASSQGDREGYTF. The CDR3 bases are TGTGCCAGCAGCCAAGGGGACAGGGAAGGCTACACCTTC.

V gene TRBV28 combines with J gene TRBJ1-4; D uncertain. CDR3 length: 13 amino acids. V gave up 5 bases and J gave up 12 bases, with 16 bases separating them. Germline V lookup: CDR1 MDHEN, CDR2 SYDVKM. The CDR3 is CASSLLQGQELFF. The CDR3 coding sequence is TGTGCCAGCAGTCTTTTACAAGGCCAGGAACTGTTTTTT.

The J gene is TRBJ1-1, the V gene TRBV4-1; no clear D gene. Germline lookup yields CDR1 MGHRA and CDR2 YSYEKL. The CDR3 sequence is 16 residues long. Trimming cost V 0 bases and J 3 bases, with 14 bases left between them. CDR3 region: CASSQEGSLADTEAFF. In DNA, the CDR3 is TGCGCCAGCAGCCAAGAAGGGAGTCTGGCAGACACTGAAGCTTTCTTT.

The chain couples TRBV19 to TRBJ1-2; D is possibly TRBD1 (5 bases). Germline V gene sequence: CDR1 LNHDA, CDR2 SQIVND (reference sequence). The CDR3 has 14 amino acids. Trimming pared 7 bases from V and 2 bases from J, leaving 14 bases between. The DNA for the CDR3 is TGTGCCAGTATTAGTAACAGGCGGAACTATGGCTACACCTTC. Its translation: CASISNRRNYGYTF.